This T cell receptor beta chain was sequenced in a study of blood T cell repertoires in COVID-19. Study context: PBMCs, B-cell-depleted T cells, or T cells provided the cDNA or gDNA that made up the material.

This clone was seen just once. Original processing notes: How many nucleated cells were present was estimated from reference gene primer amplification. Sequencing used immunoSEQ multiplex PCR; TCRdb keeps in-frame clones, though not all of them. D and trimming were read from the DNA, whereas the V and J calls and clone size are those reported in that table. The sample records approximately 90,000 clones, more than 60% being singletons. The germline gives CDR1 ENHRY, CDR2 SYGVKD. V shed 10 bases and J shed 5 bases, with 21 bases lying between them. CDR3 length equals 14 residues. The TCR sequence derives from a human donor in a cohort sampled during active COVID-19. Sequencing used peripheral blood. This sequence joins TRBV10-3 and TRBJ2-7; D possibly corresponds to TRBD2 (5 bases). The CDR3 spells CATDPGPRRDEQYF. CDR3 in DNA: TGTGCCACAGACCCGGGCCCAAGGCGGGACGAGCAGTACTTC.